The 17 T cell receptor beta chains below all came from one sample that was sequenced in a study of blood T cell repertoires in COVID-19. The protocol was immunoSEQ multiplex PCR, while the TCRdb copy is restricted to in-frame clones and leaves out a portion. Of hundreds of thousands of clones in the sample, around 87% were seen once. The sequenced sample consisted of peripheral blood. The receptors derive from a woman aged 40 to 50 who had recovered from COVID-19.

This clone was counted a few times. The chain is built from TRBV30 and TRBJ2-7, with D unclear. The CDR3 has 12 amino acids. Germline V gene data show CDR1 as GTSNPN and CDR2 as SVGIG (reference sequence). V was trimmed by 0 bases and J by 6 bases, leaving 9 bases between them. The CDR3 region is CAWSVSSSEQYF. DNA of the CDR3: TGTGCCTGGAGTGTATCCTCGAGCGAGCAGTACTTC. Combining the CDR3 with reference TRBV30 and TRBJ2-7 gives the whole variable domain SQTIHQWPATLVQPVGSPLSLECTVEGTSNPNLYWYRQAAGRGLQLLFYSVGIGQISSEVPQNLSASRPQDRQFILSSKKLLLSDSGFYLCAWSVSSSEQYFGPGTRLTVT.

The CDR3 region is CASSPPGLAATGELFF. In DNA form, the CDR3 reads TGCGCCAGCAGCCCGCCGGGACTAGCGGCCACCGGGGAGCTGTTTTTT. The chain joins TRBV5-1 to TRBJ2-2; 11 nucleotides agree with TRBD2. The CDR3 has 16 residues. V was pared by 4 bases and J by 4 bases, with 6 bases of the junction left unmatched. Germline values: CDR1 SGHRS, CDR2 YFSETQ.

This chain links TRBV25-1 with TRBJ1-5; D perhaps matches TRBD1 (6 bases). V lost 4 bases and J 6 bases, leaving 13 bases between the germline ends. Germline CDR1 reads MGHDK; CDR2 reads SYGVNS. The CDR3 consists of 14 residues. The CDR3 DNA follows: TGTGCCAGCAGTGGACAGGTCTGGGGTCAGCCCCAGCATTTT. Translation gives CASSGQVWGQPQHF.

The gene calls are TRBV13 and TRBJ1-3; D ambiguous. Germline V gene data show CDR1 as PRHDT and CDR2 as FYEKMQ (reference sequence). Trimming removed 5 bases from V and 5 bases from J, with 16 bases in between. The CDR3 contains 15 residues. The CDR3 reads CASSRRASERNTIYF. CDR3 nucleotides: TGTGCCAGCAGCCGGAGGGCATCCGAGAGAAACACCATATATTTT.

This chain connects TRBV3-1 (or the pseudogene TRBV3-2) to TRBJ2-1, with 14 positions matching TRBD2. The CDR3 is made up of 17 amino acids. The germline V gene has CDR1 LGHDT and CDR2 YNNKEL (reference sequence). J gave up 1 base and V 6 bases, and 5 bases lay outside the gene matches. This CDR3 is CASRRTSGGPSYNEQFF. CDR3 in DNA: TGTGCCAGCAGGCGGACTAGCGGGGGGCCTTCCTACAATGAGCAGTTCTTC.

DNA for the CDR3: TGTGCCAGCTCGCAGGGGGTAGAGGCAGATACGCAGTATTTT. Translating it yields CASSQGVEADTQYF. The chain uses TRBV7-2 and TRBJ2-3; TRBD1 matches 7 bases. Trimming cost V 8 bases and J 4 bases; bases outside gene matches: 9. The germline V gene has CDR1 SGHTA and CDR2 FQGNSA. This CDR3 contains 14 residues.

The rearrangement uses TRBV5-5 and TRBJ2-1; the match to TRBD2 covers 11 bases. V shed 3 bases and J 4 bases; nucleotides not matched to a gene: 9. The CDR3 consists of 17 residues. CDR1 is SGHKS and CDR2 is YYEKEE in the germline V gene (reference sequence). CDR3 loop: CASSSPSGGPHYNEQFF. The CDR3 DNA sequence: TGTGCCAGCAGCTCACCTAGCGGGGGGCCCCATTACAATGAGCAGTTCTTC.

This clone was observed a handful of times. The chain is built from TRBV12-3 or TRBV12-4 and TRBJ1-3, with D perhaps TRBD1 (6 bases). The V end was cut by 8 bases, the J end by 7 bases, with 12 bases between. The CDR3 is 12 residues long. CDR3 in amino acids: CASGTLGNTIYF. The CDR3 nucleotides are TGTGCCAGCGGGACACTTGGGAACACCATATATTTT.

The rearrangement joins TRBV4-3 to TRBJ2-3; 11 nucleotides match TRBD2. CDR1 and CDR2 from the germline V gene are LGHNA and YSLEER. The CDR3 length is 18 residues. J lost 4 bases, V lost 0 bases, and 9 bases had no gene match. This CDR3 is CASSQEPIAGGLADTQYF. The CDR3 nucleotides read TGCGCCAGCAGCCAAGAACCCATAGCGGGGGGGCTGGCAGATACGCAGTATTTT.

This clone occurred once. The chain has TRBV4-2 and TRBJ2-3; 8 nucleotides agree with TRBD2. After removal of 4 bases from V and 0 bases from J, the junction contained 3 bases not matched to a gene. The CDR3 contains 15 residues. In germline, CDR1 is LGHNA, CDR2 YNFKEQ. In DNA form, the CDR3 reads TGTGCCAGCAGCCCAGCGGGGGATAGCACAGATACGCAGTATTTT. It translates to CASSPAGDSTDTQYF.

This clone came up once. This chain joins TRBV21-1 and TRBJ2-1; the table's D call, TRBD2, was not checked against the DNA. TRBV21-1 is a pseudogene locus. The length of the CDR3 is 12 residues. This CDR3 is CASGLAGTEQFF. The CDR3 DNA reads TGTGCCAGTGGACTAGCGGGAACTGAGCAGTTCTTC.

This clone appeared a single time. The J gene is TRBJ1-2, the V gene TRBV5-1; the match to TRBD1 covers 9 bases. The trim removed 9 bases at V and 6 bases at J, leaving 15 bases unmatched. Germline V CDR1 and CDR2: SGHRS, YFSETQ. The CDR3 loop spans 15 amino acids. The chain's CDR3 is CATRTDPGQGNGYTF. CDR3 coding DNA: TGCGCCACCCGAACGGACCCGGGACAGGGTAATGGCTACACCTTC.

The J gene is TRBJ2-7, the V gene TRBV19; 8 bases are a match to TRBD2. The CDR3 spans 14 residues. From germline, CDR1 is LNHDA and CDR2 SQIVND (reference sequence). The trim removed 4 bases at V and 2 bases at J, leaving 4 bases unmatched. Written as DNA, the CDR3 is TGTGCCAGTAGTAGTACTAGCGGCACCTACGAGCAGTACTTC. Its translation: CASSSTSGTYEQYF.

This clone was picked up a small number of times. The gene calls are TRBV6-5 and TRBJ2-1, with D possibly matching TRBD1 (5 bases). CDR3 length equals 15 residues. Germline V gives CDR1 MNHEY, CDR2 SVGAGI. Between the trimmed V and J ends, which lost 2 bases and 0 bases, there was a span of 8 bases. CDR3 sequence (DNA): TGTGCCAGCAGTTACGGGGCGCCCTCCTACAATGAGCAGTTCTTC. Translation: CASSYGAPSYNEQFF.

The chain is built from TRBV5-6 and TRBJ1-1; 7 bases line up with TRBD1. The germline V gene has CDR1 SGHDT and CDR2 YYEEEE. The V segment lost 2 bases and the J segment 2 bases; nucleotides outside the gene matches: 3. The CDR3 contains 14 residues. The chain's CDR3 is CASSFGTANTEAFF. CDR3 bases: TGTGCCAGCAGCTTTGGGACAGCCAACACTGAAGCTTTCTTT.

The V and J genes are TRBV9 and TRBJ2-7; 13 bases map to TRBD2. CDR3 length equals 16 residues. From germline, CDR1 is SGDLS and CDR2 YYNGEE. V was clipped by 3 bases and J by 1 base; unmatched bases: 4. The CDR3 is CASSDPTSGGSYEQYF. CDR3 sequence (DNA): TGTGCCAGCAGCGACCCGACTAGCGGGGGGTCCTACGAGCAGTACTTC.

This chain connects TRBV19 to TRBJ1-5; D perhaps matches TRBD1 (6 bases). This CDR3 has 15 amino acids. The V and J ends lost 5 bases and 5 bases respectively, with 16 bases between them. Germline V gives CDR1 LNHDA, CDR2 SQIVND (reference sequence). CDR3 protein: CASSPSGGPHQPQHF. Here the CDR3 DNA reads TGTGCCAGTAGTCCTTCGGGGGGGCCCCATCAGCCCCAGCATTTT.